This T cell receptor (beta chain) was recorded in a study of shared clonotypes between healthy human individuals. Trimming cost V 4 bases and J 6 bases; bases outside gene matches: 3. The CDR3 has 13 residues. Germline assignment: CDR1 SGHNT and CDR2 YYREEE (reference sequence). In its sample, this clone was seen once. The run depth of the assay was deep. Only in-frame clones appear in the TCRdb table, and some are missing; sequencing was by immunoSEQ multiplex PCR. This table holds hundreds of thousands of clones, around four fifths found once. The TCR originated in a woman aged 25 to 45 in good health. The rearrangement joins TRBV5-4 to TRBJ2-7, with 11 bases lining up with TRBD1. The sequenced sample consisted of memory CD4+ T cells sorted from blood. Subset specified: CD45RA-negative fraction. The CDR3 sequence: CASSPDRGREQYF. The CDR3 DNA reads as TGTGCCAGCAGCCCGGACAGGGGGCGCGAGCAGTACTTC.